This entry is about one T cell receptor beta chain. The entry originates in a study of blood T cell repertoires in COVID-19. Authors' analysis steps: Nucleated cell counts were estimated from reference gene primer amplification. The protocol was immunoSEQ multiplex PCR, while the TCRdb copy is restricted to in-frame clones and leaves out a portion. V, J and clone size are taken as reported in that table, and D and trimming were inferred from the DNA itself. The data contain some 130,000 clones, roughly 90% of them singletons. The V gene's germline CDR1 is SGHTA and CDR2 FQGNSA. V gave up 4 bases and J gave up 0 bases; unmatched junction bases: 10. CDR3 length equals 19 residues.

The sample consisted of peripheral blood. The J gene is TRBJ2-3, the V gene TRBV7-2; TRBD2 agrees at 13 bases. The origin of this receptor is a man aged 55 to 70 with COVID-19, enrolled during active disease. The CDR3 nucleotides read TGTGCCAGCAGCTATCGACCGGGACTAGCGGGAACTAGCACAGATACGCAGTATTTT. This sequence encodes CASSYRPGLAGTSTDTQYF.